A selection of T cell receptor beta chains follows, all from one sample in a study of blood T cells in healthy people across ages. MiXCR, run by TCRdb on the 5' RACE reads, gives a single entry per CDR3 protein. The data contain 1.5 million to 2 million distinct CDR3 sequences, about 39% of them singletons. Source material: blood. The receptor source for this set is a human donor in good health. The CDR3 runs from the conserved cysteine through the conserved F or W. D genes are given only for firm matches. Some rows have no size entry. The others give once, few or many, or a class for an expanded clone.

cdr3_aa cdr3_nt j_call d_call clone_size v_call
CSASEGRTGYNEQFF TGCAGTGCTAGTGAGGGTCGGACTGGCTACAATGAGCAGTTCTTC TRBJ2-1 NA few TRBV20-1
CASSFSSDIPYEQYF TGTGCCAGCTCATTCTCGAGTGACATTCCCTACGAGCAGTACTTC TRBJ2-7 NA NA TRBV6-5
CASKNTEEETQYF TGTGCCAGCAAGAATACAGAGGAAGAGACCCAGTACTTC TRBJ2-5 NA NA TRBV2
CASSQQVGINYGYTF TGCGCCAGCAGCCAACAGGTCGGGATTAACTATGGCTACACCTTC TRBJ1-2 NA NA TRBV4-1
CASSEFAGNQETQYF TGTGCCAGCAGTGAATTTGCGGGGAACCAAGAGACCCAGTACTTC TRBJ2-5 NA few TRBV25-1
CAINSGNYEQYF TGTGCCATCAATTCAGGGAACTACGAGCAGTACTTC TRBJ2-7 NA NA TRBV10-3
CASSGTGFTGELFF TGTGCCAGCAGTGGTACGGGATTTACCGGGGAGCTGTTTTTT TRBJ2-2 NA NA TRBV12-3/TRBV12-4
CASSLSGGGANTEAFF TGCGCCAGCAGCTTGTCCGGCGGGGGGGCGAACACTGAAGCTTTCTTT TRBJ1-1 NA NA TRBV5-1
CATSSQRGPHNEQFF TGTGCCACCAGCAGCCAGCGGGGGCCCCACAATGAGCAGTTCTTC TRBJ2-1 TRBD2 NA TRBV15
CSVGLSPFTEAFF TGCAGCGTTGGGCTTTCCCCATTCACTGAAGCTTTCTTT TRBJ1-1 NA few TRBV29-1
CSVDLEEGQETQYF TGCAGCGTTGACCTCGAAGAGGGCCAAGAGACCCAGTACTTC TRBJ2-5 NA NA TRBV29-1
CASSFGPSMDNEQFF TGTGCCAGCAGCTTTGGGCCCAGTATGGACAATGAGCAGTTCTTC TRBJ2-1 NA NA TRBV7-3
CASSQYRQDVFPTDTQYF TGCGCCAGCAGCCAATACCGACAGGACGTCTTCCCCACAGATACGCAGTATTTT TRBJ2-3 NA few TRBV4-1
CSARPKNIQYF TGCAGTGCTAGGCCCAAAAACATTCAGTACTTC TRBJ2-4 NA NA TRBV20-1
CASSQDRGGSVRDETQYF TGCGCCAGCAGCCAAGATAGGGGGGGCAGCGTGAGAGATGAGACCCAGTACTTC TRBJ2-5 NA NA TRBV4-3
CATSDSSASAGDEQFF TGTGCCACCAGTGATTCATCAGCGTCAGCGGGCGATGAGCAGTTCTTC TRBJ2-1 NA NA TRBV24-1
CASSWVSVGELFF TGTGCCAGCTCTTGGGTGTCGGTCGGGGAGCTGTTTTTT TRBJ2-2 NA NA TRBV18
CASKKSGGRNEQFF TGTGCCAGCAAAAAAAGCGGGGGGAGGAATGAGCAGTTCTTC TRBJ2-1 TRBD2 NA TRBV6-5
CASSFGVGNSPLHF TGTGCCAGCAGTTTCGGAGTCGGGAATTCACCCCTCCACTTT TRBJ1-6 NA few TRBV28
CSARDRDSGKAGHGDTQYF TGCAGTGCTAGAGACAGGGACAGCGGTAAGGCCGGGCATGGAGATACGCAGTATTTT TRBJ2-3 TRBD1 few TRBV20-1
CASSSESGGEQYF TGTGCCAGCAGTTCCGAGTCCGGTGGGGAGCAGTACTTC TRBJ2-4 NA NA TRBV27
CASSHLRDISTDTQYF TGTGCCAGCAGTCATCTCCGGGACATTAGCACAGATACGCAGTATTTT TRBJ2-3 NA NA TRBV2
CASSLGPGQSIETQYF TGTGCCAGCAGCTTAGGGCCAGGTCAGTCGATTGAGACCCAGTACTTC TRBJ2-5 NA few TRBV7-6
CASSFGDSLGEQYF TGCGCCAGCAGCTTTGGCGACTCCTTGGGGGAGCAGTACTTC TRBJ2-7 NA few TRBV5-1
CASKNRGPLNEQFF TGTGCCAGCAAAAACAGGGGCCCCCTCAATGAGCAGTTCTTC TRBJ2-1 TRBD1 NA TRBV12-3/TRBV12-4
CASEPPHANSPLHF TGTGCCAGCGAACCGCCACATGCTAATTCACCCCTCCACTTT TRBJ1-6 NA few TRBV6-2/TRBV6-3
CASSSPPRTGTQYF TGTGCCAGCAGTTCCCCCCCTAGGACGGGGACCCAGTACTTC TRBJ2-5 NA NA TRBV28
CASRPLAGGPPHNEQVF TGCGCCAGCAGGCCCCTAGCGGGAGGGCCCCCCCACAATGAGCAGGTCTTC TRBJ2-1 TRBD2 NA TRBV5-1
CASTVGQEVNSPPHF TGTGCCAGCACCGTTGGACAGGAGGTCAATTCACCCCCCCACTTT TRBJ1-6 TRBD1 NA TRBV12-3/TRBV12-4